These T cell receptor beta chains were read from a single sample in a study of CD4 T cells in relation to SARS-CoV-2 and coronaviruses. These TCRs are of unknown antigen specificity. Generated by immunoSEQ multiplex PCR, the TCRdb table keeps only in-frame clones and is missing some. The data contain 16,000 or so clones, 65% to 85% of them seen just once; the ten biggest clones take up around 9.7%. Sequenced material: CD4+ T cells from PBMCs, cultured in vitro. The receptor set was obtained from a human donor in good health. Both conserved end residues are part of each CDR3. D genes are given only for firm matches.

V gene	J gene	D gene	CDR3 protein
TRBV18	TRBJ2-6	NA	CASQKTPSGANVLTF
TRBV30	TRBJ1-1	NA	CAWMAGTEAFF
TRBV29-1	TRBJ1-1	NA	CSVHGRANTEAFF
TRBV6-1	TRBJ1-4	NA	CASSEDRINEKLFF
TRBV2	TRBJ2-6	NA	CASSETAGTHSGANVLTF
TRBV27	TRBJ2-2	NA	CASSLTYRSTGELFF
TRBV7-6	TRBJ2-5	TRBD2	CASSLGITSVGETQYF
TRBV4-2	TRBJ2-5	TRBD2	CASSQELGWGGETQYF
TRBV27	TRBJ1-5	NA	CASSLVGPGQPQHF
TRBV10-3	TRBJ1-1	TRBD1	CAISEPTGLAFF
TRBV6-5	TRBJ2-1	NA	CASSLSTSLSYNEQFF
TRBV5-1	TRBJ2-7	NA	CASSLTGQPLPEQYF
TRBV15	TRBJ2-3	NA	CATSGGAGRTDTQYF
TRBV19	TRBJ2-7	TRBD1	CASSIAGQGLGHEQYF
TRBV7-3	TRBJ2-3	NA	CASSLHPRLTDTQYF